Presented here are 2 T cell receptor beta chains from one specimen sequenced in a study of Graves' ophthalmopathy and Graves' hyperthyroidism. Amplification of the TCR beta CDR3 regions used RNA transcripts (as template). Second-round multiplex PCR followed a first-round RT-PCR using HTBI primers. One entry per CDR3 protein, called by TCRdb with MiXCR from the multiplex PCR reads. This sample has more than 1,000,000 distinct CDR3 sequences, with about two fifths found just once. Sequencing was carried out using peripheral blood or thyroid tissue (not recorded which). Receptors were obtained from an adult man with Graves' hyperthyroidism.

The gene calls are TRBV29-1 and TRBJ2-5, with 11 bases fitting TRBD2. V shed 6 bases, J shed 2 bases, and the junction held 5 bases outside the gene matches. Germline lookup yields CDR1 SQVTM and CDR2 ANQGSEA. This CDR3 is 14 amino acids long. CDR3 bases: TGCAGCGTGGGTGGACTAGCGGGTCAAGAGACCCAGTACTTC. It encodes CSVGGLAGQETQYF.

The gene calls are TRBV30 and TRBJ1-1; D possibly corresponds to TRBD1 (5 bases). The CDR3 is 14 residues long. V lost 4 bases, J lost 1 base, and 13 bases lay in between. The germline CDR1 and CDR2 sequences are GTSNPN and SVGIG (reference sequence). The CDR3 region has the DNA TGTGCCTGGACGAAGATGGGGACGAACACTGAAGCTTTCTTT. Translated: CAWTKMGTNTEAFF.